What follows describes a single TCR beta chain. The data belong to a study of blood T cells in healthy people across ages. Then a second PCR, running roughly 7 to 11 cycles, was carried out with a sample-barcoded 5' primer and a J-beta primer mix. TCRdb fed the 5' RACE reads into MiXCR, producing one record per CDR3 protein. In the table there are hundreds of thousands of distinct CDR3 sequences, roughly 64% of which are singletons. Trimming cost V 3 bases and J 0 bases; bases outside gene matches: 4. The CDR3 extends over 14 amino acids. Germline loops: CDR1 DFQATT, CDR2 SNEGSKA (reference sequence).

This chain connects TRBV20-1 to TRBJ1-1; TRBD1 matches at 7 bases. The origin of this receptor is a man aged 30-40 years in good health. The sample was blood. The CDR3 DNA reads as TGCAGTGCTAGGGACAGGAGGATGAACACTGAAGCTTTCTTT. This sequence encodes CSARDRRMNTEAFF.